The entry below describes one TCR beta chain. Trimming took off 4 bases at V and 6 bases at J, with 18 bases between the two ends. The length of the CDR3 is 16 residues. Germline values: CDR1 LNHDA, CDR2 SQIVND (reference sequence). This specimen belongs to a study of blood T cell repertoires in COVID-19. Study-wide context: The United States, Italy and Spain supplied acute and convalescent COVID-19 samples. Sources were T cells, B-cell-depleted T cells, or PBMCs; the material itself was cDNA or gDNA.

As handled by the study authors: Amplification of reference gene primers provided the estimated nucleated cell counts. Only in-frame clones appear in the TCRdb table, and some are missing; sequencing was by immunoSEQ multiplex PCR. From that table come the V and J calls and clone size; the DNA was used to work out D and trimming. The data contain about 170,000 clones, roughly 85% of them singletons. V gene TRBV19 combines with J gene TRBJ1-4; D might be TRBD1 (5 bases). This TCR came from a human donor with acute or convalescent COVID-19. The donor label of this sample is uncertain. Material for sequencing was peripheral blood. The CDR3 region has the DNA TGTGCCAGTAGTAACACCCGGCAGGGCACGGATGAAAAACTGTTTTTT. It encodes CASSNTRQGTDEKLFF.